Below, 15 T cell receptor beta chains from the same sample are listed, as sequenced in a study of shared clonotypes between healthy human individuals. CD45RO-negative cells were positively selected for CCR7, leaving out terminally differentiated effector memory CD45RA+ cells. Clones were read by immunoSEQ multiplex PCR, and TCRdb kept only the in-frame ones, dropping some. The table lists about 2.1 million clones, about 93% of them singletons, with roughly 1.7% in the top ten. Source material: naive CD8+ T cells from PBMCs. All receptors derive from a man younger than 35 in good health. Some clones in this sample may be carry-over from other donors' samples.

The gene calls are TRBV28 and TRBJ1-5; D is ambiguous. Trimming left V 10 bases short and J 4 bases short, with 20 bases between. From germline, CDR1 is MDHEN and CDR2 SYDVKM. This CDR3 is built from 15 residues. CDR3 amino acids: CATTENPTANQPQHF. CDR3 nucleotide sequence: TGTGCCACCACCGAGAACCCCACGGCAAATCAGCCCCAGCATTTT.

This rearrangement joins TRBV19 to TRBJ2-7; D may be TRBD2 (5 bases). The CDR3 contains 13 residues. Trimming removed 6 bases at V and 4 bases at J, with 13 bases between. The germline V gene encodes CDR1 LNHDA and CDR2 SQIVND (reference sequence). The CDR3 coding sequence is TGTGCCAGTAGAATGACTACCTCTTACGAGCAGTACTTC. The encoded protein is CASRMTTSYEQYF.

The rearrangement joins TRBV9 to TRBJ2-3; the match to TRBD2 covers 8 bases. The germline V gene encodes CDR1 SGDLS and CDR2 YYNGEE. CDR3 length equals 15 residues. V lost 0 bases, J lost 6 bases, and 6 bases stayed unmatched. The CDR3 sequence is CASSVESGRADTQYF. The CDR3 DNA reads as TGTGCCAGCAGCGTAGAGAGCGGGAGAGCTGATACGCAGTATTTT.

Of note for this clone: Distinct nucleotide sequences in the sample also encode this CDR3. The V gene is TRBV7-9, the J gene TRBJ2-1; 7 bases are shared with TRBD2. J was trimmed by 0 bases and V by 5 bases; bases with no gene match: 7. Germline-derived CDR1 and CDR2 are SEHNR and FQNEAQ (reference sequence). The length of the CDR3 is 16 residues. The CDR3 DNA follows: TGTGCCAGCAGCCCCCCGGGAGGAAGCTCCTACAATGAGCAGTTCTTC. It yields the protein CASSPPGGSSYNEQFF.

The V call is TRBV9, the J call TRBJ2-5; tentatively, D is TRBD2 (6 bases). V dropped 0 bases and J dropped 4 bases, with 10 bases sitting between them. CDR1 SGDLS and CDR2 YYNGEE come from the germline V gene. CDR3 length: 14 amino acids. The CDR3 sequence is CASSVGRERETQYF. CDR3 sequence (DNA): TGTGCCAGCAGCGTAGGGAGGGAAAGAGAGACCCAGTACTTC.

A remark on this clone: This specimen includes other DNA sequences encoding the same CDR3. This CDR3 reads CASSPSSGSLSYEQYF. The DNA for the CDR3 is TGTGCCAGCAGTCCCTCTAGCGGGAGTCTATCCTACGAGCAGTACTTC. The V call is TRBV27, the J call TRBJ2-7; TRBD2 matches 10 bases. CDR1 and CDR2 (germline): MNHEY, SMNVEV (reference sequence). The J segment lost 1 base and the V segment lost 5 bases, leaving 8 bases of the junction unmatched. CDR3 length: 16 amino acids.

The chain couples TRBV19 to TRBJ2-1, with 13 nucleotides matching TRBD2. CDR1 and CDR2 from the germline V gene are LNHDA and SQIVND (reference sequence). The CDR3 has 16 amino acids. Trimming cost V 6 bases and J 0 bases; bases outside gene matches: 2. The CDR3 reads CASSGTSGISYNEQFF. In nucleotides, the CDR3 is TGTGCCAGTAGCGGGACTAGCGGGATCTCCTACAATGAGCAGTTCTTC.

The chain couples TRBV13 to TRBJ2-7, with 7 bases matching TRBD2. J lost 2 bases, V lost 3 bases, and 10 bases had no gene match. The CDR3 has 16 residues. Per the germline V gene, CDR1 is PRHDT and CDR2 is FYEKMQ (reference sequence). The CDR3 region has the DNA TGTGCCAGCAGCTTTTATAGCGGGTTAGCAGCCTACGAGCAGTACTTC. Translation gives CASSFYSGLAAYEQYF.

This clone was detected only once. Other DNA sequences in the same sample also yield this CDR3. The chain carries TRBV7-9 and TRBJ2-1; D gene unclear. The germline V gene has CDR1 SEHNR and CDR2 FQNEAQ (reference sequence). Trimming cost V 3 bases and J 3 bases, with 9 bases left between them. This CDR3 is 14 amino acids long. The CDR3 sequence is CASSFRLNYNEQFF. The CDR3 region has the DNA TGTGCCAGCAGCTTTCGGCTAAACTACAATGAGCAGTTCTTC. Full variable domain (rest looked up from reference TRBV7-9 and TRBJ2-1): DTGVSQNPRHKITKRGQNVTFRCDPISEHNRLYWYRQTLGQGPEFLTYFQNEAQLEKSRLLSDRFSAERPKGSFSTLEIQRTEQGDSAMYLCASSFRLNYNEQFFGPGTRLTVL.

This chain connects TRBV6-5 to TRBJ2-2; D gene uncertain. This CDR3 spans 12 amino acids. The germline gives CDR1 MNHEY, CDR2 SVGAGI. The V end lost 7 bases, the J end lost 6 bases, and 9 bases lay between the germline ends. The CDR3 reads CASTTQAGELFF. The CDR3 DNA sequence: TGTGCCAGCACCACCCAGGCCGGGGAGCTGTTTTTT.

The V and J genes are TRBV5-4 and TRBJ2-5, with D uncertain. Trimming took 0 bases from V and 0 from J, leaving 6 bases between them. Germline CDR1 is SGHNT and CDR2 is YYREEE (reference sequence). The CDR3 extends over 14 amino acids. The CDR3 region has the DNA TGTGCCAGCAGCTTGGGCCGTAACCAAGAGACCCAGTACTTC. Its protein product is CASSLGRNQETQYF.

The chain links TRBV28 to TRBJ1-4, with TRBD1 matching 8 bases. This CDR3 has 15 residues. V gave up 4 bases and J gave up 5 bases; unmatched junction bases: 6. The germline V gene has CDR1 MDHEN and CDR2 SYDVKM. The CDR3 sequence: CASSSRTGRNEKLFF. CDR3 nucleotide sequence: TGTGCCAGCAGTTCACGGACAGGGAGGAATGAAAAACTGTTTTTT.

This chain uses TRBV11-2 with TRBJ2-7, with D unresolved. The CDR3 is 16 amino acids. The germline V gene encodes CDR1 SGHAT and CDR2 FQNNGV. V lost 0 bases and J lost 2, with 14 bases in between. Here the CDR3 DNA reads TGTGCCAGCAGCTTAGAATTGGGCAGCCCAGCCTACGAGCAGTACTTC. It yields the protein CASSLELGSPAYEQYF.

The chain joins TRBV27 to TRBJ2-1, with 10 bases aligning to TRBD1. This CDR3 region has 15 residues. The V and J ends lost 5 bases and 2 bases, in that order; junction bases with no gene match: 3. The germline gives CDR1 MNHEY, CDR2 SMNVEV (reference sequence). CDR3 nucleotides: TGTGCCAGCAGTCACGGACAGGGGGCCTACAATGAGCAGTTCTTC. Amino acid sequence: CASSHGQGAYNEQFF.

The rearrangement links TRBV28 to TRBJ2-7; D unclear. This CDR3 spans 13 amino acids. Trimming removed 6 bases at V and 3 bases at J, with 12 bases between. In germline, CDR1 is MDHEN, CDR2 SYDVKM. As DNA, the CDR3 is TGTGCCAGCAGCCAGGTGACTTACTACGAGCAGTACTTC. It is translated as CASSQVTYYEQYF.